This T cell receptor (beta chain) was sequenced during a study of T cells after posttransplantation cyclophosphamide. Notes on the study in general: Recipient CMV seropositivity and CMV reactivation strongly tracked TRB clonality. Donor CD8+ memory clones often dominated recipient blood repertoires at later times. Tissue-infiltrating T cells from skin or gut overlapped little with blood T cells.

This clone appeared once. The antigen is unknown. Repertoires were generated with immunoSEQ multiplex PCR, while TCRdb's copy carries only in-frame clones and drops some. The repertoire holds more than 4,000 clones, with approximately 80% as singletons. Germline CDR1 is MNHNS and CDR2 is SASEGT. Trimming left V 8 bases short and J 7 bases short, with 24 bases between. The CDR3 totals 15 residues. Busulfan-fludarabine conditioning, marrow transplant, and cyclophosphamide on days +3 and +4 were administered. The specimen was PBMCs, collected less than 30 days after a stem cell transplant with posttransplant cyclophosphamide. The source of this sequence is a male patient aged 50 to 59 who received an allogeneic stem cell transplant from an unrelated donor, was CMV-positive, and had acute GVHD only. The T cells may come from the graft donor. The genes are TRBV6-1 and TRBJ2-7; D possibly corresponds to TRBD2 (6 bases). In DNA, the CDR3 is TGTGCCAGCTACCAGGCGGGACGGGGCCTTGGTGAGCAGTACTTC. Its translation is CASYQAGRGLGEQYF.